This T cell receptor beta chain is from a study of human T cells and chemical hapten exposure. Study conclusions and caveats: Expanded TCRs showed more large CDR3 clusters than pre-sensitization or healthy control sets.

The CDR3 loop spans 13 amino acids. Time point defined: pre-sensitization, week 0. Treatment meaning: therapeutic diphenylcyclopropenone sensitization with weekly scalp DPC. Original methodology: Sample-level TCR yields exhibited a median of about 96,000, with a range of roughly 20,000 to 690,600. TCRdb analysed the RACE reads with MiXCR anew, one entry per CDR3 protein. TCRdb's processing, not the authors', yielded these V and J calls. This sample yields roughly 90,000 distinct CDR3 sequences, of which approximately 9.9% are seen a single time; approximately 3.9% belongs to the top ten. Of note for this clonotype: Its target is unknown.

The chain combines TRBV21-1 with TRBJ2-4; the tabulated D call, TRBD1, remains unverified against the DNA. TRBV21-1 is reported as a pseudogene. The sequenced sample was whole blood, obtained in connection with sensitization to the hapten diphenylcyclopropenone (DPC). The TCR sequence derives from a woman in her thirties or forties with alopecia areata. Some clones in this sample may be carry-over from other donors' samples. Here the CDR3 reads CASSGRDRNIQYF. CDR3 in DNA: TGTGCCAGCAGCGGCCGGGACCGAAACATTCAGTACTTC.